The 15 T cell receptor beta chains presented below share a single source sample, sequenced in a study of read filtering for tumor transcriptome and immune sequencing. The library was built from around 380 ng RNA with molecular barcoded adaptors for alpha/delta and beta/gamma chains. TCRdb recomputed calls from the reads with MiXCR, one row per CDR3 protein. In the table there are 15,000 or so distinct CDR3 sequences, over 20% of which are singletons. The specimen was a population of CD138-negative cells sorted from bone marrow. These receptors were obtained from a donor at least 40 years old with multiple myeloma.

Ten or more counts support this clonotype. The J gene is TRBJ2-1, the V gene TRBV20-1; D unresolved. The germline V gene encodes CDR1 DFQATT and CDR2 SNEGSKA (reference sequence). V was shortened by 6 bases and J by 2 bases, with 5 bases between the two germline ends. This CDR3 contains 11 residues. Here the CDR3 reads CSAPTYNEQFF. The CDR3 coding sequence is TGCAGTGCCCCAACCTACAATGAGCAGTTCTTC.

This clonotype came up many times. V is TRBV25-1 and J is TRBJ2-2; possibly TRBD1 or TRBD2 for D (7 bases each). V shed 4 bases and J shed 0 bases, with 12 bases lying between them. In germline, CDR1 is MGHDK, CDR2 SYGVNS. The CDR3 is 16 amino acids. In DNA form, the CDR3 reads TGTGCCAGCAGTGTCAGGGGGGGGGCGAACACCGGGGAGCTGTTTTTT. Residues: CASSVRGGANTGELFF.

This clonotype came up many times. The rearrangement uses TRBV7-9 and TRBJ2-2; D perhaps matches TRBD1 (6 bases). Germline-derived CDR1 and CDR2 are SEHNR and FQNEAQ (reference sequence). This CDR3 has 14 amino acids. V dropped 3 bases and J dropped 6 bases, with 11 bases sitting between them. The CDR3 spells CASSLDSSPGELFF. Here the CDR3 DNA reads TGTGCCAGCAGCTTGGACAGTAGCCCCGGGGAGCTGTTTTTT.

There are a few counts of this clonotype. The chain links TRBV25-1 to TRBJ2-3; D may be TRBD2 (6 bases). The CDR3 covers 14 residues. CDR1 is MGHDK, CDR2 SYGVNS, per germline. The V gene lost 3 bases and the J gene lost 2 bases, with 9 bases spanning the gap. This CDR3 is CASSEIAATDTQYF. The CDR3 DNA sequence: TGTGCCAGCAGTGAGATAGCGGCCACAGATACGCAGTATTTT.

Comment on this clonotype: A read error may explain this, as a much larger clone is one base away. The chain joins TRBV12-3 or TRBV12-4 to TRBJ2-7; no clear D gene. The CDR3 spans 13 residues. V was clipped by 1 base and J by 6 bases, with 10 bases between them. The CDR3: CASSLGDPAEQYF. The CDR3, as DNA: TGTGCCAGCAGTTTAGGTGATCCGGCCGAGCAGTACTTC.

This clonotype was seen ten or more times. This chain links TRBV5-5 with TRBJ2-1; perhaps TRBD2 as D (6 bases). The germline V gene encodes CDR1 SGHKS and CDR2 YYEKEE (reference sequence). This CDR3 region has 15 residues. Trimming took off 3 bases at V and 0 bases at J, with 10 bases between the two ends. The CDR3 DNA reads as TGTGCCAGCAGCTCCGCGCGGGGCTCCTACAATGAGCAGTTCTTC. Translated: CASSSARGSYNEQFF.

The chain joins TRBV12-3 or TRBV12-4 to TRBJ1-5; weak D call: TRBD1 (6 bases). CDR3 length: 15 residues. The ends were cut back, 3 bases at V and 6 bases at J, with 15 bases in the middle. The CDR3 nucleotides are TGTGCCAGCAGTTTTACAGGGAGCAGTCGTCAGCCCCAGCATTTT. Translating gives CASSFTGSSRQPQHF.

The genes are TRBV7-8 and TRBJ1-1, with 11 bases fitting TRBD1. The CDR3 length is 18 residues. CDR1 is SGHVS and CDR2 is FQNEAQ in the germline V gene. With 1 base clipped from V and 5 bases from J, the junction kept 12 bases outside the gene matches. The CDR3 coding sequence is TGTGCCAGCAGCTTAGTGGGGACAGGGGGTGATATAAGAACTGAAGCTTTCTTT. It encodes CASSLVGTGGDIRTEAFF.

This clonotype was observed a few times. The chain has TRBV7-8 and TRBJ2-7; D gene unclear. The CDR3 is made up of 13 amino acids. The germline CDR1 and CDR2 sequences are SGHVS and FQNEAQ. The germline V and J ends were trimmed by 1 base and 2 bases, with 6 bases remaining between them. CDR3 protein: CASSLGETYEQYF. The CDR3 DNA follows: TGTGCCAGCAGCTTAGGCGAAACCTACGAGCAGTACTTC.

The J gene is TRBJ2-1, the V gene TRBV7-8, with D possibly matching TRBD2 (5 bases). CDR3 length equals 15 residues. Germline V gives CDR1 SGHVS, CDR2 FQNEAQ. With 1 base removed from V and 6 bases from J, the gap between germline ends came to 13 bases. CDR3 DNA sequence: TGTGCCAGCAGCTTAGTTGGCCTAGCCGGCAATGAGCAGTTCTTC. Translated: CASSLVGLAGNEQFF. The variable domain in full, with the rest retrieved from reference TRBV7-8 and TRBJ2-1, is GAGVSQSPRYKVAKRGQDVALRCDPISGHVSLFWYQQALGQGPEFLTYFQNEAQLDKSGLPSDRFFAERPEGSVSTLKIQRTQQEDSAVYLCASSLVGLAGNEQFFGPGTRLTVL.

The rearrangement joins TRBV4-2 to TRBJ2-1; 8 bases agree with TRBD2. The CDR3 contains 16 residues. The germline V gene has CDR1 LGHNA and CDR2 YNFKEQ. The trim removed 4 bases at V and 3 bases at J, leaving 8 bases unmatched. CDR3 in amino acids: CASSRLTSESYNEQFF. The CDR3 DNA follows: TGTGCCAGCAGCCGACTGACTAGCGAGAGCTACAATGAGCAGTTCTTC.

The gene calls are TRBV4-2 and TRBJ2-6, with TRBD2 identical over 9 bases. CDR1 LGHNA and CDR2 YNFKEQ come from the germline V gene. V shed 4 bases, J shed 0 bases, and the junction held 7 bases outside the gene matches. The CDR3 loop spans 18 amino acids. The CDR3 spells CASSRGLAINSGANVLTF. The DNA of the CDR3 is TGTGCCAGCAGCCGGGGACTAGCAATAAACTCTGGGGCCAACGTCCTGACTTTC.

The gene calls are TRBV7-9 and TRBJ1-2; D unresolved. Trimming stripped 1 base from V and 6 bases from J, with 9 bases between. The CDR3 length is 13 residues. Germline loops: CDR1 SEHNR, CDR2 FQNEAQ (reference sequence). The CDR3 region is CASSLVQANGYTF. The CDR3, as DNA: TGTGCCAGCAGCTTAGTACAAGCAAATGGCTACACCTTC.

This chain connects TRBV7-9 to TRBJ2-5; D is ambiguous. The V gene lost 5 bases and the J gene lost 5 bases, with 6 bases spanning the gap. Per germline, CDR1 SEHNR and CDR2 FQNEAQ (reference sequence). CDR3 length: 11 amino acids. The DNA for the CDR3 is TGTGCCAGCAGCCGGCAGGAGACCCAGTACTTC. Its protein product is CASSRQETQYF. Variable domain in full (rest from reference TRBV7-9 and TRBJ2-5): DTGVSQNPRHKITKRGQNVTFRCDPISEHNRLYWYRQTLGQGPEFLTYFQNEAQLEKSRLLSDRFSAERPKGSFSTLEIQRTEQGDSAMYLCASSRQETQYFGPGTRLLVL.

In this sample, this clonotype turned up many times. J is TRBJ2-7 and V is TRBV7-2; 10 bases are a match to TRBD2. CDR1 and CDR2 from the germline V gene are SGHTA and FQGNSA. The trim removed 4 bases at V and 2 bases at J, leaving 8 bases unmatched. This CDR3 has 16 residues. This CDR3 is CASSSMPGLATYEQYF. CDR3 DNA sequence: TGTGCCAGCAGCTCTATGCCGGGACTAGCGACCTACGAGCAGTACTTC.